The 14 T cell receptor beta chains listed next were all sequenced from one sample in a study of blood T cell repertoires in COVID-19. Libraries were prepared by immunoSEQ multiplex PCR; TCRdb keeps only in-frame clonotypes and omits some of them. Among 150,000 to 200,000 clones listed, roughly 82% were seen once. Sequenced sample: peripheral blood. These receptors originate from a woman aged 70-85 years with acute or convalescent COVID-19.

The CDR3 loop reads CASSPWGGNQPQHF. The CDR3 DNA reads TGTGCCAGCAGTCCTTGGGGGGGTAATCAGCCCCAGCATTTT. This rearrangement joins TRBV7-2 to TRBJ1-5, with D possibly being TRBD1 (5 bases). Germline assignment: CDR1 SGHTA and CDR2 FQGNSA. V lost 6 bases and J lost 4, with 13 bases in between. CDR3 length: 14 amino acids.

This clone was observed a handful of times. This rearrangement joins TRBV5-1 to TRBJ2-6, with a possible D match to TRBD1 (6 bases). Germline CDR1 SGHRS, CDR2 YFSETQ. Between the trimmed V and J ends, which lost 0 bases and 2 bases, there was a span of 9 bases. The CDR3 loop spans 16 amino acids. In nucleotides, the CDR3 is TGCGCCAGCAGCTTGGAAGCAGGGGCTGGGGCCAACGTCCTGACTTTC. Amino acid sequence: CASSLEAGAGANVLTF. The full variable domain, with the rest looked up from reference TRBV5-1 and TRBJ2-6, is KAGVTQTPRYLIKTRGQQVTLSCSPISGHRSVSWYQQTPGQGLQFLFEYFSETQRNKGNFPGRFSGRQFSNSRSEMNVSTLELGDSALYLCASSLEAGAGANVLTFGAGSRLTVL.

J is TRBJ1-1 and V is TRBV7-2; D gene unclear. The length of the CDR3 is 13 residues. V dropped 7 bases and J dropped 1 base, with 10 bases sitting between them. Per the germline V gene, CDR1 is SGHTA and CDR2 is FQGNSA. The CDR3 is CASTLIANTEAFF. CDR3 DNA: TGTGCCAGCACCCTAATAGCGAACACTGAAGCTTTCTTT.

The V call is TRBV6-6, the J call TRBJ1-2, with D possibly being TRBD1 (6 bases). The ends were cut back, 6 bases at V and 4 bases at J, with 9 bases in the middle. The CDR3 extends over 12 amino acids. Germline V gives CDR1 MNHNY, CDR2 SVGAGI (reference sequence). The CDR3 DNA reads TGTGCCAGCAGCAGGACAGCCTATGGCTACACCTTC. It is translated as CASSRTAYGYTF.

This clone showed up just a few times. The rearrangement links TRBV28 to TRBJ2-7; 7 bases fit TRBD1. V gave up 7 bases and J gave up 5 bases; unmatched junction bases: 5. This CDR3 comprises 12 residues. The germline gives CDR1 MDHEN, CDR2 SYDVKM. CDR3 nucleotide sequence: TGTGCCAGCAACACAGGGGTCCACGAGCAGTACTTC. Protein sequence: CASNTGVHEQYF.

V usage is TRBV27 and J usage is TRBJ1-1; weak D call: TRBD1 (6 bases). Trimming removed 1 base from V and 0 bases from J, with 15 bases in between. The CDR3 covers 17 residues. The germline V gene has CDR1 MNHEY and CDR2 SMNVEV (reference sequence). The CDR3: CASSLLGGQRVNTEAFF. DNA for the CDR3: TGTGCCAGCAGTTTATTGGGGGGGCAGAGAGTGAACACTGAAGCTTTCTTT.

This clone came up many times. The rearrangement links TRBV6-5 to TRBJ2-5; D is perhaps TRBD2 (5 bases). This CDR3 contains 13 residues. The V end was cut by 0 bases, the J end by 5 bases, with 7 bases between. Germline V gene lookup returns CDR1 MNHEY and CDR2 SVGAGI. The CDR3 region is CASSYSRGETQYF. Here the CDR3 DNA reads TGTGCCAGCAGTTACTCTCGCGGGGAGACCCAGTACTTC.

J is TRBJ2-2 and V is TRBV7-3; maybe TRBD1 (6 bases). The germline V gene has CDR1 SGHTA and CDR2 FQGTGA. The CDR3 is made up of 17 amino acids. V gave up 1 base and J gave up 1 base, with 13 bases separating them. CDR3 sequence (DNA): TGTGCCAGCAGCTTAAGAGTGACGGGACAGAACACCGGGGAGCTGTTTTTT. Protein product: CASSLRVTGQNTGELFF.

V gene TRBV7-2 combines with J gene TRBJ1-1; D unclear. The CDR3 is 14 residues long. Germline CDR1 reads SGHTA; CDR2 reads FQGNSA. The ends were cut back, 0 bases at V and 7 bases at J, with 12 bases in the middle. CDR3 DNA: TGTGCCAGCAGCTTAGCGCTGGTGGCCAGTGAAGCTTTCTTT. This translates into CASSLALVASEAFF.

The chain is built from TRBV30 and TRBJ2-7; 7 positions match TRBD1. CDR3 length equals 11 residues. Trimming removed 3 bases from V and 11 bases from J; junction bases left unmatched: 7. Germline-derived CDR1 and CDR2 are GTSNPN and SVGIG (reference sequence). The CDR3 DNA sequence: TGTGCCTGGAGCGAAGGGGGCGCGGAGTACTTC. Translating gives CAWSEGGAEYF.

The gene calls are TRBV28 and TRBJ1-2, with 9 bases matching TRBD1. J gave up 4 bases and V 4 bases, and 1 base lay outside the gene matches. The CDR3 runs to 13 residues. CDR1 and CDR2 from the germline V gene are MDHEN and SYDVKM. CDR3 sequence reads: CASSWGQGYGYTF. CDR3 nucleotide sequence: TGTGCCAGCAGTTGGGGACAGGGCTATGGCTACACCTTC.

The chain recombines TRBV2 with TRBJ2-1; D ambiguous. The V end was cut by 7 bases, the J end by 9 bases, with 13 bases between. The CDR3 loop spans 12 amino acids. Germline-derived CDR1 and CDR2 are SNHLY and FYNNEI. The DNA of the CDR3 is TGTGCCAGCAATGCGCCCCTCCCTGAGCAGTTCTTC. Translated, it gives CASNAPLPEQFF.

The chain recombines TRBV19 with TRBJ2-3; 10 nucleotides match TRBD2. The CDR3 spans 15 residues. The junction had 4 bases not matched to a gene; V was cut back by 5 bases and J by 2 bases. Germline CDR1 LNHDA, CDR2 SQIVND (reference sequence). As DNA, the CDR3 is TGTGCCAGTAGTCAAACTAGCGGGAACACAGATACGCAGTATTTT. Translation: CASSQTSGNTDTQYF.

V and J are TRBV29-1 and TRBJ2-7, with 9 bases matching TRBD1. The V and J ends lost 1 base and 3 bases, in that order; junction bases with no gene match: 7. The germline gives CDR1 SQVTM, CDR2 ANQGSEA. The CDR3 covers 15 residues. As DNA, the CDR3 is TGCAGCGTTGAAGGGGGACAGGGTACTCACTACGAGCAGTACTTC. Translation: CSVEGGQGTHYEQYF.